The clone carrying this T cell receptor beta chain appeared many times. As yet, its antigen is unknown. The CDR3 spans 15 residues. The germline V gene has CDR1 DFQATT and CDR2 SNEGSKA (reference sequence). The V segment lost 0 bases and the J segment 3 bases; nucleotides outside the gene matches: 8. These data come from a study of T cells in Graves' hyperthyroidism and ophthalmopathy. Study-wide points: Appearing also in blood were most of the thyroid clonotypes expanded above 0.001.

RNA transcripts yielded amplified TCR beta CDR3 regions. The primer set for the first-round RT-PCR of the TCR CDR3 was HTBI. TCRdb ran MiXCR on the multiplex PCR reads and lists one entry per CDR3 protein. The top ten hold 3.5% to 4% of the sample, which has approximately 600,000 distinct CDR3 sequences, roughly 15% seen once. This receptor was identified in a woman in her thirties with Graves' hyperthyroidism. The chain links TRBV20-1 to TRBJ2-7, with TRBD2 identical over 7 bases. Sequencing was carried out using blood. In DNA, the CDR3 is TGCAGTGCTAGAGAATCGGGACGCGGGGGCTACGAGCAGTACTTC. It is translated as CSARESGRGGYEQYF.